This entry features one T cell receptor beta chain sequence. Its recognized antigen is unknown. Base qualities are not at hand, and no much larger clone is one base apart. The CDR3 covers 14 residues, taking in both the cysteine and the phenylalanine. This entry keeps only the CDR3 DNA: 42 bases, framed from base 1. From a lookup of the germline V gene (reference sequence), CDR1 and CDR2 are SGHNT and YYREEE. Trimming costs V 7 bases and J 6 bases, and their ends lie 20 bases apart. This entry comes from a study of OX40 agonist ivuxolimab in advanced cancers. For context, the study as a whole: Ivuxolimab, which targeted the costimulatory receptor OX40 (CD134), was an agonistic, fully human IgG2 monoclonal antibody. Of the roughly 53 patients in dose escalation, some 20 had hepatocellular carcinoma, about 15 had melanoma, 9 had renal cell carcinoma and 9 had head and neck cancer. Partial responses occurred in three dose-escalation patients: two with cutaneous melanoma and one with hepatocellular carcinoma. Peripheral TCRbeta sequencing aimed to test whether ivuxolimab altered TCR sequence diversity and caused clonal T-cell expansion. Intravenous ivuxolimab was administered to patients every 2 weeks at six dose levels: 0.01, 0.1, 0.3, 1.5, 3 and 10 mg/kg. Prior anti-PD-1, anti-PD-L1 or anti-CTLA-4 therapy was permitted, and checkpoint inhibitors had been received by less than 45% of dose-escalation patients. In the dose-escalation cohort, 70% to 85% of patients were male, and the mean age was roughly 60 years with a range of roughly 23 to 79. The paper covers the monotherapy dose-escalation part of the phase I ivuxolimab trial, which included N of about 56 patients. General conclusions and limits of the study: Clonal expansion of both CD4+ and CD8+ blood T cells was observed from baseline to week 6 at doses 0.1 to 3.0 mg/kg. Low levels of normalized T-cell clonal expansion were also shown by some nonresponding patients. The antigen specificity of the peripheral T cells that underwent clonal expansion was not determined. In the 0.1-3.0 mg/kg groups, partial responders were among the patients with the lowest normalized peripheral clonal expansion, particularly in CD8+ T cells. After ivuxolimab, more expanded clones were found on average in CD8+ T cells than in CD4+ T cells.

Patients with autoimmune disease history or receiving systemic immunosuppression were excluded from the trial. In every dose cohort, peripheral blood was drawn for TCR sequencing at baseline, cycle 4 day 1, and cycle 7 day 1. Samples were obtained from an open-label, multicenter, first-in-human phase I dose-escalation trial of ivuxolimab. The trial enrolled adults with locally advanced or metastatic head and neck squamous cell, hepatocellular, melanoma or renal cell carcinoma. CD4+ and CD8+ T cells were sorted separately from peripheral blood before TCR sequencing. Genomic DNA was extracted from sorted cells for sequencing of the TCRbeta CDR3 region. TCRbeta CDR3 regions were sequenced using the immunoSEQ Assay. Held by TCRdb, this immuneACCESS table contains in-frame sequences only and omits some clones. Under half of the omission traces to an unresolved V gene where checked; the cause of the rest is unknown. A total of roughly 91,000 clones appear in this sample, about 90% of them only once. The ten largest clonotypes hold just under 0.8% of the sample.

The clonotype comes from an adult with an advanced solid tumor such as melanoma, head and neck, liver or kidney cancer. The receptor chain draws on TRBV5-4 and TRBJ2-7; TRBD2 might be the D gene, on 6 matching bases. Sequencing was performed on CD4+ or CD8+ T cells sorted from blood, taken in a trial of the OX40 agonist ivuxolimab. The CDR3 protein is CASGTTVPEGEQYF. The sequenced DNA is TGTGCCAGCGGTACGACAGTCCCGGAGGGCGAGCAGTACTTC. Extended through the reference TRBV5-4 and TRBJ2-7 proteins, this CDR3 yields the full variable domain: ETGVTQSPTHLIKTRGQQVTLRCSSQSGHNTVSWYQQALGQGPQFIFQYYREEENGRGNFPPRFSGLQFPNYSSELNVNALELDDSALYLCASGTTVPEGEQYFGPGTRLTVT.